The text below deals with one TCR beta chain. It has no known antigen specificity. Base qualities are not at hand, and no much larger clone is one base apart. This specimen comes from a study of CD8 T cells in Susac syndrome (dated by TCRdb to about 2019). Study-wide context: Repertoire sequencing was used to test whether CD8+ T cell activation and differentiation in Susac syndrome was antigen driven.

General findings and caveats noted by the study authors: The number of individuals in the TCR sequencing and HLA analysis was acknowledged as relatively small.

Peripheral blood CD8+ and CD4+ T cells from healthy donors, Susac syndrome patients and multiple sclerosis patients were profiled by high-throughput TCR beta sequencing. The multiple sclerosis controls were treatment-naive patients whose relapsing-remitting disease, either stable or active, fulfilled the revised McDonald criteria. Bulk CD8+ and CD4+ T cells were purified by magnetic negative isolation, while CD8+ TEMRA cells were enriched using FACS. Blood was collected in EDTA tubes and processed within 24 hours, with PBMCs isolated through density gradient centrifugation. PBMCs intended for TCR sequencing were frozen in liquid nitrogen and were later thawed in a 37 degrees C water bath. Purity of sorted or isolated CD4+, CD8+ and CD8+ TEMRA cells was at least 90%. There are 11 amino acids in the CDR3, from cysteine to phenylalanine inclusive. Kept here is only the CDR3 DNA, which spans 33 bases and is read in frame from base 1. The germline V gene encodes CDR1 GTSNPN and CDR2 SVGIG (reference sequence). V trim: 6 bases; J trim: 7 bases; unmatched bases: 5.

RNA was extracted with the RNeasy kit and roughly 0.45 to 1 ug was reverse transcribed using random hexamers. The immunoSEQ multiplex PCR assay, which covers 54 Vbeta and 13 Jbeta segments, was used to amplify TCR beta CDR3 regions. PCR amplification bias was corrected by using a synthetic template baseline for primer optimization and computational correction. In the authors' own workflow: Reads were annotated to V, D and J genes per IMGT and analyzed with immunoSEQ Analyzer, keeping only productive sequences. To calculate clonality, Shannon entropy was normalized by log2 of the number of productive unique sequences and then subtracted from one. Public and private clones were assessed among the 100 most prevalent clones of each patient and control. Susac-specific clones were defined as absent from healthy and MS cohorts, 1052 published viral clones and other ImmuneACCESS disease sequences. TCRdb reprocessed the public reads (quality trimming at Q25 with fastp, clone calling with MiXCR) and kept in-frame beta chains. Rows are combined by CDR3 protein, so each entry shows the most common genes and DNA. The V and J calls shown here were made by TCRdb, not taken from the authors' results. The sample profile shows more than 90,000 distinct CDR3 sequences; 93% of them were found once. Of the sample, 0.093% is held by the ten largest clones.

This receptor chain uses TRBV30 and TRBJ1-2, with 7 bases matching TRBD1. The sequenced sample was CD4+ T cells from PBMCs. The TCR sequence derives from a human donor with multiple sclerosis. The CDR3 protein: CACKNRGGYTF. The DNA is TGTGCCTGTAAGAACAGGGGTGGCTACACCTTC. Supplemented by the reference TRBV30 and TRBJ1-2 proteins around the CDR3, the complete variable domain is SQTIHQWPATLVQPVGSPLSLECTVEGTSNPNLYWYRQAAGRGLQLLFYSVGIGQISSEVPQNLSASRPQDRQFILSSKKLLLSDSGFYLCACKNRGGYTFGSGTRLTVV.